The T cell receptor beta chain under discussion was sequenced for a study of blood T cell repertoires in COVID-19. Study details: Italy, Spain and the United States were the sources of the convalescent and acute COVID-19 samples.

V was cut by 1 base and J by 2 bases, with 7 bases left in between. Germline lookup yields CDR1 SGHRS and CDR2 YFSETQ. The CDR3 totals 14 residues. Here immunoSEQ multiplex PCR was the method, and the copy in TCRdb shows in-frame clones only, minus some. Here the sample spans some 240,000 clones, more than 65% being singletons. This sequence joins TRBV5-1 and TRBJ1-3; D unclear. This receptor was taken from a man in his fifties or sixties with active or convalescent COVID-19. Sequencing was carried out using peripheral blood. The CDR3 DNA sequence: TGCGCCAGCAGCTTGTCAGGAACTGGAAACACCATATATTTT. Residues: CASSLSGTGNTIYF.